The rows below give T cell receptor beta chains drawn from one sample of a study of beta chain features in type 1 diabetes. Libraries were prepared by immunoSEQ multiplex PCR; TCRdb keeps only in-frame clonotypes and omits some of them. The sample consists of about 280,000 clones, roughly 15% of them appearing once. Material: naive CD4+ T cells from blood. All receptors come from a man between 18 and 35 years old with type 1 diabetes. Both conserved end residues are trimmed from each CDR3. Each record gives: J gene, D gene, V gene, CDR3 protein. A D gene is named only where the DNA matches it firmly.

>TRBJ2-3|-|TRBV5-1
ASSSTGSRITDTQY
>TRBJ2-7|TRBD2|TRBV5-1
ASSLAAGAYEQY
>TRBJ2-7|TRBD1|TRBV11-2
ASSHAGTGSYEQY
>TRBJ2-3|-|TRBV18
ASSPRQGSTDTQY
>TRBJ2-7|-|TRBV20-1
SASPIEQY
>TRBJ1-5|-|TRBV6-5
ASSSQADQPQH
>TRBJ2-5|TRBD1|TRBV7-2
ASTPDRIVETQY
>TRBJ1-6|-|TRBV30
AWSPTRGGGNSPLH
>TRBJ2-1|TRBD1|TRBV18
ASSDFRDRVINEQF
>TRBJ2-5|-|TRBV30
AWSSRETQY
>TRBJ2-1|TRBD2|TRBV5-1
ASSLHLAAYNEQF
>TRBJ1-2|-|TRBV18
ASSPRRVDYGYT
>TRBJ1-2|TRBD1|TRBV28
ASRDRANYGYT
>TRBJ2-6|TRBD1|TRBV27
ASSLSPRGPRSGANVLT
>TRBJ1-6|-|TRBV29-1
SVEWGPYPSHNSPLH
>TRBJ2-4|TRBD1|TRBV23-1
ASSRPVEQGAKNIQY
>TRBJ1-2|TRBD1|TRBV9
ASSVDMTGTGFYGYT
>TRBJ1-2|-|TRBV15
ATSRGSGEGYT
>TRBJ2-1|-|TRBV6-6
ASRDSSYNEQF
>TRBJ2-1|TRBD2|TRBV20-1
SERERHEQF
>TRBJ2-2|-|TRBV10-3
AINNRAGGELF
>TRBJ2-6|-|TRBV18
ASSPQSRSGANVLT
>TRBJ1-6|TRBD1|TRBV4-3
ASSQEGQGARSPLH
>TRBJ1-1|TRBD1|TRBV11-3
ASSLDQSTGGTEAF
>TRBJ2-7|-|TRBV7-9
ASSSDSHYEQY
>TRBJ2-5|TRBD2|TRBV5-1
ASSLGLADQETQY
>TRBJ2-3|-|TRBV20-1
SARATDTQY
>TRBJ2-2|-|TRBV7-2
ASSLASPGELF
>TRBJ2-7|TRBD1|TRBV11-2
ASRRGQGGEQY
>TRBJ2-7|TRBD2|TRBV7-2
ASSLRGSSIGSYEQY
>TRBJ2-5|-|TRBV9
ASSRQQGGKGETQY
>TRBJ1-1|TRBD1|TRBV9
ASSKQGRSTEAF
>TRBJ2-5|-|TRBV5-4
ASSLDGFLETQY
>TRBJ1-2|TRBD1|TRBV7-2
ASSSGQGANGYT
>TRBJ2-5|-|TRBV28
ASMRAMKTQY
>TRBJ2-7|-|TRBV11-2
ASSPRQGPSYEQY
>TRBJ2-3|-|TRBV28
ASTSRGGAINTDTQY
>TRBJ2-3|TRBD1|TRBV6-5
ASREQGLVDTQY
>TRBJ2-1|-|TRBV7-9
ASSFFQGNEQF
>TRBJ1-2|-|TRBV7-2
ASSPRGGDYGYT
>TRBJ2-1|TRBD2|TRBV27
ASSLYLAGVYNEQF
>TRBJ1-5|TRBD1|TRBV5-6
ASSVVGQGGNQPQH
>TRBJ1-5|-|TRBV27
ASIGSGANQPQH
>TRBJ2-1|-|TRBV14
ASSRAPSGPSYNEQF
>TRBJ1-1|-|TRBV6-6
ASRQDLMNTEAF
>TRBJ2-5|TRBD1|TRBV6-1
ASSDRGFRETQY
>TRBJ1-5|-|TRBV5-1
ASSLDPRPSNQPQH
>TRBJ2-7|TRBD1|TRBV6-5
ASSLDRRSYEQY
>TRBJ2-7|-|TRBV7-9
ASSSGSHYEQY
>TRBJ2-1|TRBD1|TRBV11-2
ASSHWDRASEQF
>TRBJ2-7|-|TRBV29-1
SAGGLFNYEQY